Following are 16 T cell receptor beta chains from one sample sequenced in a study of technical replicates of blood from a few donors. Only in-frame clones appear in the TCRdb table, and some are missing; sequencing was by immunoSEQ multiplex PCR. The sample includes about 75,000 clones, 91% seen only once; the top ten take approximately 4.8%. The material sequenced was PBMCs. Receptors were obtained from a human donor in good health. Some clones in this sample may be carry-over from other donors' samples.

The chain employs TRBV6-1 and TRBJ1-5; D perhaps matches TRBD1 (6 bases). Germline V lookup: CDR1 MNHNS, CDR2 SASEGT. The ends were cut back, 7 bases at V and 4 bases at J, with 14 bases in the middle. The CDR3 is made up of 14 amino acids. CDR3 residues: CASTHDRPNQPQHF. The CDR3 nucleotides read TGTGCCAGCACCCATGACAGGCCAAATCAGCCCCAGCATTTT.

Details on this clone: At one of its ends the junction is not consistent with the germline gene, which may arise from a read error. V is TRBV20-1 and J is TRBJ1-6, with TRBD1 as a possible D gene (5 bases). The germline V gene encodes CDR1 DFQATT and CDR2 SNEGSKA (reference sequence). The CDR3 is 11 amino acids. The CDR3 nucleotides read TGCAGTGCTAGAGCAGGGTCACTCCTCCACTTT. Encoded protein: CSARAGSLLHF.

This chain joins TRBV7-9 and TRBJ1-4, with a weak D call TRBD1 (5 bases). The CDR3 is 14 residues long. V lost 4 bases, J lost 8 bases, and 14 bases lay in between. Germline V gives CDR1 SEHNR, CDR2 FQNEAQ (reference sequence). The CDR3 DNA sequence: TGTGCCAGCAGCTCTCAGGGTCTAGGCGAAAAACTGTTTTTT. It specifies CASSSQGLGEKLFF.

The rearrangement joins TRBV4-3 to TRBJ2-3; possible D gene TRBD2, 5 bases. The germline V gene encodes CDR1 LGHNA and CDR2 YSLEER. Trimming cost V 1 base and J 2 bases, with 10 bases left between them. This CDR3 is 15 amino acids long. The CDR3 region has the DNA TGCGCCAGCAGCCAAGGGCTCGGGGTCACAGATACGCAGTATTTT. Translating it yields CASSQGLGVTDTQYF.

The chain carries TRBV6-1 and TRBJ1-2, with TRBD1 matching over 8 bases. The CDR3 loop spans 14 amino acids. The V and J ends lost 0 bases and 8 bases, in that order; junction bases with no gene match: 5. Germline V gene lookup returns CDR1 MNHNS and CDR2 SASEGT. Written as DNA, the CDR3 is TGTGCCAGCAGTGAAGCGCACAGGGGGAACGGCTACACCTTC. Its protein product is CASSEAHRGNGYTF.

V and J are TRBV30 and TRBJ2-3, with 12 bases fitting TRBD2. In germline, CDR1 is GTSNPN, CDR2 SVGIG (reference sequence). CDR3 length equals 19 residues. Unmatched junction bases numbered 20, after V lost 5 bases and J lost 5 bases. The CDR3 loop is CAWFYGGLAGGPREDTQYF. The CDR3 DNA sequence: TGTGCCTGGTTCTACGGTGGCCTAGCGGGAGGGCCTCGAGAAGATACGCAGTATTTT.

The V and J genes are TRBV7-9 and TRBJ2-1; D unresolved. The CDR3 contains 12 residues. Trimming left V 3 bases short and J 9 bases short, with 9 bases between. In germline, CDR1 is SEHNR, CDR2 FQNEAQ (reference sequence). CDR3 in amino acids: CASSFDWFEQFF. In DNA, the CDR3 is TGTGCCAGCAGCTTTGACTGGTTTGAGCAGTTCTTC.

The CDR3 bases are TGTGCCAGCAGCGGAGACAGGGGGGCAGCTTTCTTT. Its translation is CASSGDRGAAFF. The J gene is TRBJ1-1, the V gene TRBV7-2; 9 nucleotides align to TRBD1. With 5 bases clipped from V and 10 bases from J, the junction kept 5 bases outside the gene matches. CDR1 SGHTA and CDR2 FQGNSA come from the germline V gene. This CDR3 comprises 12 residues.

The chain carries TRBV5-4 and TRBJ1-6; 10 nucleotides align to TRBD1. The CDR3 contains 17 residues. V shed 4 bases, J shed 8 bases, and the junction held 12 bases outside the gene matches. From germline, CDR1 is SGHNT and CDR2 YYREEE (reference sequence). DNA of the CDR3: TGTGCCAGCAGCCGAGACAGGGGGCAGGTTTGGGATTCACCCCTCCACTTT. Translating it yields CASSRDRGQVWDSPLHF.

This clone was observed a handful of times. V gene TRBV4-1 combines with J gene TRBJ1-6, with D perhaps matching TRBD1 (6 bases). This CDR3 region has 14 residues. Per the germline V gene, CDR1 is MGHRA and CDR2 is YSYEKL. Trimming cost V 1 base and J 10 bases, with 11 bases left between them. The CDR3, as DNA: TGCGCCAGCAGCCAAGCGGGGGGCCCATCACCCCTCCACTTT. This gives the protein CASSQAGGPSPLHF.

The count of this clone is one. This chain connects TRBV6-6 to TRBJ2-7; weak D call: TRBD2 (5 bases). V was shortened by 6 bases and J by 5 bases, with 17 bases between the two germline ends. Germline V gives CDR1 MNHNY, CDR2 SVGAGI (reference sequence). The CDR3 covers 14 residues. The CDR3 reads CASSKLLGRDEQYF. In nucleotides, the CDR3 is TGTGCCAGCAGCAAACTACTAGGTAGGGACGAGCAGTACTTC.

V usage is TRBV18 and J usage is TRBJ2-7, with D unclear. The CDR3 length is 15 residues. Germline CDR1 is KGHSH and CDR2 is LQKENI. V lost 6 bases and J 6 bases, leaving 21 bases between the germline ends. The DNA for the CDR3 is TGTGCCAGCTCCCCGACCGGGTTGGAGCGCTTCGAGCAGTACTTC. Encoded protein: CASSPTGLERFEQYF. The whole variable domain, remainder taken from reference TRBV18 and TRBJ2-7, is NAGVMQNPRHLVRRRGQEARLRCSPMKGHSHVYWYRQLPEEGLKFMVYLQKENIIDESGMPKERFSAEFPKEGPSILRIQQVVRGDSAAYFCASSPTGLERFEQYFGPGTRLTVT.

The chain is built from TRBV23-1 and TRBJ2-1, with a possible D match to TRBD1 (6 bases). TRBV23-1 is known as an ORF, though its function is uncertain. The CDR3 covers 16 residues. Deletions cut 0 bases from V and 6 bases from J, with 15 bases between. CDR3 bases: TGCGCCAGCAGTCAATCGCCAGGGGACCGAGCCAATGAGCAGTTCTTC. Its protein is CASSQSPGDRANEQFF.

The CDR3: CASSSIAGVTGELFF. The CDR3 nucleotides read TGCGCCAGCAGCTCCATAGCGGGGGTGACCGGGGAGCTGTTTTTT. The chain employs TRBV5-1 and TRBJ2-2; 9 bases agree with TRBD2. Germline CDR1 SGHRS, CDR2 YFSETQ. Trimming removed 3 bases from V and 5 bases from J; junction bases left unmatched: 5. The CDR3 consists of 15 residues.

The gene calls are TRBV15 and TRBJ1-4, with 7 bases lining up with TRBD1. Germline CDR1 and CDR2: LNHNV and YYDKDF (reference sequence). CDR3 size: 16 residues. V was pared by 0 bases and J by 4 bases, with 5 bases of the junction left unmatched. The CDR3 coding sequence is TGTGCCACCAGCAGAGATATCGGGACAGTTAATGAAAAACTGTTTTTT. Amino acid sequence: CATSRDIGTVNEKLFF.

The CDR3 loop reads CASSYGQFSYEQYF. The CDR3 DNA reads TGTGCCAGCAGTTACGGCCAGTTTTCCTACGAGCAGTACTTC. The rearrangement links TRBV6-5 to TRBJ2-7; D unresolved. Trimming pared 2 bases from V and 1 base from J, leaving 9 bases between. Germline V gene sequence: CDR1 MNHEY, CDR2 SVGAGI. The CDR3 has 14 residues.